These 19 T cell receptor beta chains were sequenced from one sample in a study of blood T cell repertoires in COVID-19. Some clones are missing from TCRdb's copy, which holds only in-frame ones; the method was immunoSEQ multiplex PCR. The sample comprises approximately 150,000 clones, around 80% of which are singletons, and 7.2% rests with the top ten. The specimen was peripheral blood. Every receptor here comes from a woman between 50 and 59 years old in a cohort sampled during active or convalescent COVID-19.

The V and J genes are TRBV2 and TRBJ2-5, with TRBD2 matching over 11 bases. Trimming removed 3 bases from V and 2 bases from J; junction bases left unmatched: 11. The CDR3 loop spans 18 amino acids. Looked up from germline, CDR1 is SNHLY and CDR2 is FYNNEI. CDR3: CASSEGLAGGRDQETQYF. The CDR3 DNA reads TGTGCCAGCAGTGAGGGCCTAGCGGGGGGCAGGGATCAAGAGACCCAGTACTTC.

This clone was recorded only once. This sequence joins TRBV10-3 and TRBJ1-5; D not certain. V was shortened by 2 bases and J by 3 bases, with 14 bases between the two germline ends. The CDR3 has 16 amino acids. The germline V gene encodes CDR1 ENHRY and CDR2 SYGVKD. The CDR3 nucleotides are TGTGCCATCAGTGAGGACCCAGGTTCCCTCAATCAGCCCCAGCATTTT. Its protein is CAISEDPGSLNQPQHF.

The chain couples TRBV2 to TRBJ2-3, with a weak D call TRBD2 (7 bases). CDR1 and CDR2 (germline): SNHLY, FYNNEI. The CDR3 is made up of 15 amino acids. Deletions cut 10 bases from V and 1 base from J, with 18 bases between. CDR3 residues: CATTNRGGGTDTQYF. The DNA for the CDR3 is TGTGCCACTACAAATAGGGGGGGAGGCACAGATACGCAGTATTTT.

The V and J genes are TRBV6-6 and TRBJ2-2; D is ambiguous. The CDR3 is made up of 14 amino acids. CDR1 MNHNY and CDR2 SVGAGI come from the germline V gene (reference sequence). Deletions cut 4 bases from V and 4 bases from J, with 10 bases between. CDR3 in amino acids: CASSFRHSTGELFF. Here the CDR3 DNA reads TGTGCCAGCAGTTTCCGACACAGCACCGGGGAGCTGTTTTTT.

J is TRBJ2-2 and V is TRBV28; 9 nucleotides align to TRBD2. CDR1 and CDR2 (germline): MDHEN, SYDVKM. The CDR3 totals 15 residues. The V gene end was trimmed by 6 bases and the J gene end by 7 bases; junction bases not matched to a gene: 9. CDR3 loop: CASSPGGGAVGELFF. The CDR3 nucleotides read TGTGCCAGCAGCCCCGGCGGGGGGGCGGTCGGGGAGCTGTTTTTT.

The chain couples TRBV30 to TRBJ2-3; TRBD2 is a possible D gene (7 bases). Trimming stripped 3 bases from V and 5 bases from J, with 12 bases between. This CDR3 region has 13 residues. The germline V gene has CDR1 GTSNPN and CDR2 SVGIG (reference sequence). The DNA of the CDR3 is TGTGCCTGGAGCCGGGGGGCAGGAGATACGCAGTATTTT. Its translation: CAWSRGAGDTQYF.

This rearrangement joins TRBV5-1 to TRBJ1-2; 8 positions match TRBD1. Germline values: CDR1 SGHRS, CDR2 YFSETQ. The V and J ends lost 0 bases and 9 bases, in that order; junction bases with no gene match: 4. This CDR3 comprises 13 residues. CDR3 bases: TGCGCCAGCAGCTTGGGGGGGACAGGTAGCTACACCTTC. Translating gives CASSLGGTGSYTF.

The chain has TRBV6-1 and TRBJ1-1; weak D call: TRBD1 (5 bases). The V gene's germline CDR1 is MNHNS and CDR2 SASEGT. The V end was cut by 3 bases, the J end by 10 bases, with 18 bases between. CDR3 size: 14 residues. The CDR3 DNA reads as TGTGCCAGCAGTGACCGGGGACTCACCCTCCCAGCTTTCTTT. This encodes CASSDRGLTLPAFF.

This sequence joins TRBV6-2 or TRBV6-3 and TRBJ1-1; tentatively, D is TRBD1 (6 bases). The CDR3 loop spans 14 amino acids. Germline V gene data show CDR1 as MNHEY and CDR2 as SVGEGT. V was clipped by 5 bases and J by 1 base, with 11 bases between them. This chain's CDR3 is CASSPDRQNTEAFF. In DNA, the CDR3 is TGTGCCAGCAGTCCAGACAGGCAGAACACTGAAGCTTTCTTT.

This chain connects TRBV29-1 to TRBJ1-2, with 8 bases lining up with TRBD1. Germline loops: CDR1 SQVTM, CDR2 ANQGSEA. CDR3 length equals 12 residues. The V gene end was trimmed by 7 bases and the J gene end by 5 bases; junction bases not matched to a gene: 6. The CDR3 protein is CSALGQGYGYTF. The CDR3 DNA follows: TGCAGCGCCCTCGGACAGGGTTATGGCTACACCTTC.

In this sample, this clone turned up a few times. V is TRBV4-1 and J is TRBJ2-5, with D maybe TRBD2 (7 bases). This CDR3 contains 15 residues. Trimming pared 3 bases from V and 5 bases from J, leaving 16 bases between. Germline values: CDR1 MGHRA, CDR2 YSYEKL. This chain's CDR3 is CASSHYGGAGETQYF. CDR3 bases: TGCGCCAGCAGCCACTATGGGGGGGCTGGTGAGACCCAGTACTTC.

The CDR3 nucleotides are TGTGCCAGCTCACCGGGGACAGGATTAACCGGGGAGCTGTTTTTT. Protein product: CASSPGTGLTGELFF. This rearrangement joins TRBV18 to TRBJ2-2; TRBD1 matches 8 bases. V was pared by 3 bases and J by 5 bases, with 5 bases of the junction left unmatched. The CDR3 length is 15 residues. CDR1 and CDR2 from the germline V gene are KGHSH and LQKENI.

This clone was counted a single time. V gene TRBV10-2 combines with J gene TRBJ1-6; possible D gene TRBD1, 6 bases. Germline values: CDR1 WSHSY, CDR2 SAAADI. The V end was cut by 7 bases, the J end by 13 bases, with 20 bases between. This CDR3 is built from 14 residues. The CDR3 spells CASTTGPRGHPLHF. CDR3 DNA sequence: TGCGCCAGCACCACCGGACCGAGGGGACACCCCCTCCACTTT.

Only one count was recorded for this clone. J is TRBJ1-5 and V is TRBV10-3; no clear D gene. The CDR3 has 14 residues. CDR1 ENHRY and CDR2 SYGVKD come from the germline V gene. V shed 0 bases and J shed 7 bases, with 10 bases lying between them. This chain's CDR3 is CAISESTEGQPQHF. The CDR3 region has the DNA TGTGCCATCAGTGAGTCGACCGAGGGACAGCCCCAGCATTTT.

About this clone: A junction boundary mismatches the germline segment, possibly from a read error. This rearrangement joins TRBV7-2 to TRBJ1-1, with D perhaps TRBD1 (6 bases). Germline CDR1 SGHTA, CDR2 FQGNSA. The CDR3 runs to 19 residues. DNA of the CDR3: TGTGCCAGCAGCTTAAAGTCAGGGGAAGCCGGTCTAGGGAACACTGGAGCTTTCTTT. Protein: CASSLKSGEAGLGNTGAFF.

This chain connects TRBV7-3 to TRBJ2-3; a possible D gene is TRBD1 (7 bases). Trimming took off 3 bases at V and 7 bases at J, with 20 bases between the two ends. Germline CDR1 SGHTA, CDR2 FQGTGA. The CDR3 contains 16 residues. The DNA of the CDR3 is TGTGCCAGCAGCTTGACGACTGCAGGGGGGCAAAATACGCAGTATTTT. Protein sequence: CASSLTTAGGQNTQYF.

CDR3: CASSVDRLAYNEQFF. The CDR3 DNA is TGTGCCAGCAGTGTAGACAGGCTCGCCTACAATGAGCAGTTCTTC. The chain couples TRBV27 to TRBJ2-1; tentatively, D is TRBD1 (6 bases). Germline V gives CDR1 MNHEY, CDR2 SMNVEV (reference sequence). Trimming removed 5 bases from V and 2 bases from J, with 13 bases in between. The CDR3 loop spans 15 amino acids.

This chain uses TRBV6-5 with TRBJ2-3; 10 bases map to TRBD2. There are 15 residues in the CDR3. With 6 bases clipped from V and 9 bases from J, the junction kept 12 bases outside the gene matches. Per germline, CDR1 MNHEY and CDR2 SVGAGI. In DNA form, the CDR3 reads TGTGCCAGCAGACCCAGCGGGGGGGCGGCTCGGACGCAGTATTTT. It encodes CASRPSGGAARTQYF.

CDR3 sequence reads: CASSLTSGVGNEQFF. The DNA of the CDR3 is TGTGCCAGCAGCCTGACTAGCGGGGTTGGTAATGAGCAGTTCTTC. The genes are TRBV7-7 and TRBJ2-1, with 11 bases fitting TRBD2. The CDR3 consists of 15 residues. Germline V gives CDR1 SSHAT, CDR2 FNYEAQ (reference sequence). Trimming took 5 bases from V and 7 from J; bases not matched to a gene: 7.